These 9 T cell receptor beta chains share one sample of origin, sequenced in a study of OX40 agonist ivuxolimab in advanced cancers. The data were produced by immunoSEQ multiplex PCR, yet TCRdb's version contains in-frame clones alone and is incomplete. Of tens of thousands of clones detected, more than 70% appear once; the ten largest clones hold about 2.6%. This specimen consisted of CD4+ or CD8+ T cells sorted from blood, obtained in a trial of the OX40 agonist ivuxolimab. The source is an adult with an advanced solid tumor such as melanoma, head and neck, liver or kidney cancer.

The chain couples TRBV7-2 to TRBJ1-2; D is ambiguous. Germline V gene data show CDR1 as SGHTA and CDR2 as FQGNSA. V shed 0 bases and J shed 8 bases, with 13 bases lying between them. The CDR3 has 14 amino acids. CDR3 loop: CASSLAEDAGGYTF. The CDR3 DNA follows: TGTGCCAGCAGCTTAGCGGAAGACGCAGGCGGCTACACCTTC. Using reference TRBV7-2 and TRBJ1-2 for the parts outside the CDR3, the full variable domain is GAGVSQSPSNKVTEKGKDVELRCDPISGHTALYWYRQSLGQGLEFLIYFQGNSAPDKSGLPSDRFSAERTGGSVSTLTIQRTQQEDSAVYLCASSLAEDAGGYTFGSGTRLTVV.

This rearrangement joins TRBV4-3 to TRBJ2-3, with D perhaps assigned TRBD1 or TRBD2 (5 bases each). CDR1 is LGHNA and CDR2 is YSLEER in the germline V gene. CDR3 length: 13 residues. Trimming pared 4 bases from V and 5 bases from J, leaving 10 bases between. Here the CDR3 DNA reads TGCGCCAGCAGCCCCTTTGGGGGAGATACGCAGTATTTT. Its protein product is CASSPFGGDTQYF.

As for this clone: Other DNA sequences in this specimen translate into the identical CDR3. The chain carries TRBV5-4 and TRBJ2-3; 8 nucleotides align to TRBD2. This CDR3 contains 15 residues. Trimming at V came to 1 base and at J to 1 base, leaving 2 bases not matched to a gene. Germline assignment: CDR1 SGHNT and CDR2 YYREEE (reference sequence). Here the CDR3 DNA reads TGTGCCAGCAGCTTGCGGGGGGGCGGCACAGATACGCAGTATTTT. As protein: CASSLRGGGTDTQYF. Based on the CDR3 plus reference TRBV5-4 and TRBJ2-3, the full variable domain is ETGVTQSPTHLIKTRGQQVTLRCSSQSGHNTVSWYQQALGQGPQFIFQYYREEENGRGNFPPRFSGLQFPNYSSELNVNALELDDSALYLCASSLRGGGTDTQYFGPGTRLTVL.

The chain joins TRBV7-2 to TRBJ2-5, with D maybe TRBD1 (6 bases). This CDR3 region has 12 residues. Looked up from germline, CDR1 is SGHTA and CDR2 is FQGNSA. V was clipped by 4 bases and J by 4 bases, with 7 bases between them. CDR3 bases: TGTGCCAGCAGCTCACAGGGAGAGACCCAGTACTTC. It codes for CASSSQGETQYF.

This chain connects TRBV7-9 to TRBJ1-2; 7 nucleotides agree with TRBD1. Germline CDR1 SEHNR, CDR2 FQNEAQ (reference sequence). The CDR3 loop spans 15 amino acids. V gave up 1 base and J gave up 4 bases; unmatched junction bases: 6. CDR3 amino acids: CASSLGGGQLYGYTF. The CDR3 nucleotides read TGTGCCAGCAGCTTAGGAGGGGGACAGCTCTATGGCTACACCTTC.

The chain couples TRBV7-2 to TRBJ2-5; 9 bases match TRBD2. The J segment lost 2 bases and the V segment lost 7 bases, leaving 11 bases of the junction unmatched. CDR3 length: 16 amino acids. In germline, CDR1 is SGHTA, CDR2 FQGNSA. CDR3 DNA sequence: TGTGCCAGCACCCCGGGTAGCGGGGGCCCTCAAGAGACCCAGTACTTC. Protein sequence: CASTPGSGGPQETQYF.

This clone occurred once. J is TRBJ2-3 and V is TRBV6-5; TRBD1 might be the D (6 bases). Trimming left V 6 bases short and J 0 bases short, with 10 bases between. Germline values: CDR1 MNHEY, CDR2 SVGAGI. This CDR3 has 14 residues. The CDR3 region has the DNA TGTGCCAGCAGACGGACAGCTAGCACAGATACGCAGTATTTT. This gives the protein CASRRTASTDTQYF.

V and J are TRBV23-1 and TRBJ1-5; a possible D gene is TRBD1 (6 bases). TRBV23-1 is an open reading frame whose function is uncertain. The V end lost 5 bases, the J end lost 5 bases, and 13 bases lay between the germline ends. The CDR3 is 14 residues long. The CDR3, as DNA: TGCGCCAGCAGTTCCGGGGGGCCTCATCAGCCCCAGCATTTT. Translating it yields CASSSGGPHQPQHF.

The chain couples TRBV28 to TRBJ2-4; D gene ambiguous. Germline CDR1 and CDR2: MDHEN and SYDVKM. The CDR3 totals 16 residues. Trimming removed 5 bases at V and 1 base at J, with 15 bases between. The CDR3 DNA is TGTGCCAGCAGTCTACTCGGACCGAATGCCAAAAACATTCAGTACTTC. Protein: CASSLLGPNAKNIQYF. Looking up the rest from reference TRBV28 and TRBJ2-4 gives the full variable domain: DVKVTQSSRYLVKRTGEKVFLECVQDMDHENMFWYRQDPGLGLRLIYFSYDVKMKEKGDIPEGYSVSREKKERFSLILESASTNQTSMYLCASSLLGPNAKNIQYFGAGTRLSVL.